This entry lists 5 T cell receptor beta chains sequenced from one sample in a study of cytotoxic CD8 clonotypes in ibrutinib-treated CLL. TCRdb's table, derived via immunoSEQ multiplex PCR, lists solely in-frame clones and lacks some. Seen here are 150,000 or so clones, approximately 85% observed once, and the top ten hold under 2.5%. The sequences come from PBMCs, collected after 24 months of ibrutinib treatment. These TCRs come from a human donor with chronic lymphocytic leukemia.

The rearrangement uses TRBV5-6 and TRBJ2-1, with D tentatively TRBD1 or TRBD2 (5 bases each). Between the trimmed V and J ends, which lost 1 base and 9 bases, there was a span of 17 bases. CDR1 and CDR2 from the germline V gene are SGHDT and YYEEEE. The CDR3 is made up of 15 amino acids. The CDR3 DNA reads as TGTGCCAGCAGCTTGCTTTGGGGGAGAGAGCTTGAGCAGTTCTTC. This translates into CASSLLWGRELEQFF. The whole variable domain, filled in from reference TRBV5-6 and TRBJ2-1, reads DAGVTQSPTHLIKTRGQQVTLRCSPKSGHDTVSWYQQALGQGPQFIFQYYEEEERQRGNFPDRFSGHQFPNYSSELNVNALLLGDSALYLCASSLLWGRELEQFFGPGTRLTVL.

The genes are TRBV4-3 and TRBJ2-7; D unresolved. Germline V gives CDR1 LGHNA, CDR2 YSLEER. V was shortened by 0 bases and J by 1 base, with 13 bases between the two germline ends. The CDR3 extends over 16 amino acids. CDR3 loop: CASSQERSRPSYEQYF. CDR3 coding DNA: TGCGCCAGCAGCCAAGAACGTAGCAGGCCGTCCTACGAGCAGTACTTC.

This clone came up once. This chain connects TRBV10-3 to TRBJ1-1, with TRBD1 as a possible D gene (6 bases). Trimming stripped 2 bases from V and 0 bases from J, with 16 bases between. Germline V gene data show CDR1 as ENHRY and CDR2 as SYGVKD. The CDR3 totals 17 residues. The CDR3 DNA sequence: TGTGCCATCAGTGAGCGGGGGGGCCCCACCATGAACACTGAAGCTTTCTTT. Its protein is CAISERGGPTMNTEAFF.

J is TRBJ2-1 and V is TRBV7-8; 14 positions agree with TRBD2. The germline CDR1 and CDR2 sequences are SGHVS and FQNEAQ. The CDR3 sequence is 18 residues long. Trimming at V came to 5 bases and at J to 0 bases, leaving 6 bases not matched to a gene. CDR3 loop: CASSPSGTSGSSYNEQFF. The CDR3 region has the DNA TGTGCCAGCAGCCCTAGTGGGACTAGCGGGAGCTCCTACAATGAGCAGTTCTTC.

V and J are TRBV30 and TRBJ2-1, with D possibly TRBD1 on 5 matching bases. CDR3 length: 16 amino acids. Germline values: CDR1 GTSNPN, CDR2 SVGIG (reference sequence). With 1 base removed from V and 1 base from J, the gap between germline ends came to 14 bases. CDR3 bases: TGTGCCTGGAGTGGTAAAGGGGTGGGGTCCTACAATGAGCAGTTCTTC. Its protein is CAWSGKGVGSYNEQFF. Combining the CDR3 with reference TRBV30 and TRBJ2-1 gives the whole variable domain SQTIHQWPATLVQPVGSPLSLECTVEGTSNPNLYWYRQAAGRGLQLLFYSVGIGQISSEVPQNLSASRPQDRQFILSSKKLLLSDSGFYLCAWSGKGVGSYNEQFFGPGTRLTVL.